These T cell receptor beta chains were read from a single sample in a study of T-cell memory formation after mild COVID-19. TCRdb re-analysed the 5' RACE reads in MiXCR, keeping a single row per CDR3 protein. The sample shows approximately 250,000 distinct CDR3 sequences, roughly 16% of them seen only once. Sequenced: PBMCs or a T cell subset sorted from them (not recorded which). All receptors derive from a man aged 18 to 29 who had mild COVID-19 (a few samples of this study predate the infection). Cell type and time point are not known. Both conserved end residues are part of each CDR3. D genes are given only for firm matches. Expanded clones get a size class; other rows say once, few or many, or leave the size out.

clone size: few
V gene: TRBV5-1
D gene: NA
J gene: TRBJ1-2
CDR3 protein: CASSFGEVPGYTF
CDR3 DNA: TGCGCCAGCAGCTTCGGGGAAGTCCCTGGCTACACCTTC

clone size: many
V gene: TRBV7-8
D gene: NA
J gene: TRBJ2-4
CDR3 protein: CASSLGRTSNIQYF
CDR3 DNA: TGTGCCAGCAGCTTAGGTCGGACTTCTAACATTCAGTACTTC

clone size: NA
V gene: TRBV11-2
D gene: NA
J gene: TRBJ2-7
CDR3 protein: CASSSTEGPYEQYF
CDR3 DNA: TGTGCCAGCAGCTCCACAGAGGGGCCCTACGAGCAGTACTTC

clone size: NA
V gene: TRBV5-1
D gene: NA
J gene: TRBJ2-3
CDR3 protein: CASSLQNSQGRDTQYF
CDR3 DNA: TGCGCCAGCAGCTTGCAAAATTCGCAGGGTCGGGATACGCAGTATTTT

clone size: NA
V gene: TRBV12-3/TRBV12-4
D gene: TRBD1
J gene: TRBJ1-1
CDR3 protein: CASSTQGVGFF
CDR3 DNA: TGTGCCAGCAGTACTCAGGGGGTTGGTTTCTTT

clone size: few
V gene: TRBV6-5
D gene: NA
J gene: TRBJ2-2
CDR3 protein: CASIGLAGELFF
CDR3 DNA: TGTGCCAGCATAGGTTTGGCCGGGGAGCTGTTTTTT

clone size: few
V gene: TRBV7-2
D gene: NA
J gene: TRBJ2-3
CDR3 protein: CASSLGIYDSTDTQYF
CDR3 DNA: TGTGCCAGCAGCTTAGGTATATACGATAGCACAGATACGCAGTATTTT

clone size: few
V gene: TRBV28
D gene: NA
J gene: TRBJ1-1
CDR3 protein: CASSLNSAEAFF
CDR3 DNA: TGTGCCAGCAGTCTTAATTCCGCTGAAGCTTTCTTT

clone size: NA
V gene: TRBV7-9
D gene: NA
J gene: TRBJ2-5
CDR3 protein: CASTDRDGQETQYF
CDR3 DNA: TGTGCCAGCACAGACCGGGACGGCCAAGAGACCCAGTACTTC

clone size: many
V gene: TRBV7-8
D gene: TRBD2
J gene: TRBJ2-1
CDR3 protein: CASSLVFRISGGSSSYNEQFF
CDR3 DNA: TGTGCCAGCAGCTTAGTGTTCAGGATTAGCGGGGGTTCGAGCTCCTACAATGAGCAGTTCTTC

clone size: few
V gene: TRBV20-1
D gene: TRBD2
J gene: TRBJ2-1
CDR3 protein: CRAISGTSGSYNEQFF
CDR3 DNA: TGCAGGGCTATTTCCGGGACTAGCGGGAGTTACAATGAGCAGTTCTTC

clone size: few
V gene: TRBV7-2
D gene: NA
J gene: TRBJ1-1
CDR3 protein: CASSSYRALTEAFF
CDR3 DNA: TGTGCCAGCAGCTCGTACAGGGCCCTCACTGAAGCTTTCTTT

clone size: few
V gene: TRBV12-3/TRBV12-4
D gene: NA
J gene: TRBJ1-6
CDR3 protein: CASSPRSGPFGSPLHF
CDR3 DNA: TGTGCCAGCAGTCCCCGATCAGGGCCCTTTGGTTCACCCCTCCACTTT

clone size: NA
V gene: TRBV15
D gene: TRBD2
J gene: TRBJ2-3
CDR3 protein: CATSSGSGGRNTQYF
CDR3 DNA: TGTGCCACCAGCAGCGGATCGGGGGGACGAAATACGCAGTATTTT

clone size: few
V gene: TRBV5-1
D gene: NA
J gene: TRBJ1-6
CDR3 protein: CASSLDPGTRTHSPLHF
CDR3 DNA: TGCGCCAGCAGCTTGGACCCCGGGACCCGGACTCATTCACCCCTCCACTTT

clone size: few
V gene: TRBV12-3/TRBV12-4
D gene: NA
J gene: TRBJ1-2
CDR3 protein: CASSLALGDGGYTF
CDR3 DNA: TGTGCCAGCAGTTTAGCGCTGGGAGACGGTGGCTACACCTTC

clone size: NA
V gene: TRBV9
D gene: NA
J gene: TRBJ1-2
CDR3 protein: CASSVGGVKNYGYTF
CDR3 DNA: TGTGCCAGCAGCGTAGGTGGAGTAAAAAACTATGGCTACACCTTC

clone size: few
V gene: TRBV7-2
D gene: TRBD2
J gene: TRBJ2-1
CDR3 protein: CASSLVGTSGGGYNEQFF
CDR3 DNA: TGTGCCAGCAGCTTAGTTGGGACTAGCGGGGGGGGCTACAATGAGCAGTTCTTC

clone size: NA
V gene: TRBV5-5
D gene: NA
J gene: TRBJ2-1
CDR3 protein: CASSPRAGGRGEQFF
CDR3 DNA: TGTGCCAGCAGCCCTCGTGCTGGAGGACGGGGTGAGCAGTTCTTC

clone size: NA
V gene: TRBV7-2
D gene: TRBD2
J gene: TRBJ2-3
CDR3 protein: CASSPYSGGRTDTQYF
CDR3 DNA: TGTGCCAGCAGCCCATATAGCGGGGGCCGCACAGATACGCAGTATTTT

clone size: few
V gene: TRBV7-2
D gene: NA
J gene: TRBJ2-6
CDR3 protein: CASSRVEWRSGANVLTF
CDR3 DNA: TGTGCCAGCAGCCGAGTGGAGTGGAGGTCTGGGGCCAACGTCCTGACTTTC

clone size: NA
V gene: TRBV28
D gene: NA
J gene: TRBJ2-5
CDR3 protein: CASSFEYRQETQYF
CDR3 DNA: TGTGCCAGCAGTTTCGAGTACAGACAAGAGACCCAGTACTTC

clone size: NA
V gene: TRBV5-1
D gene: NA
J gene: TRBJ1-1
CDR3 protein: CASSLESQAEAFF
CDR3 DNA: TGCGCCAGCAGCTTGGAAAGTCAGGCCGAAGCTTTCTTT

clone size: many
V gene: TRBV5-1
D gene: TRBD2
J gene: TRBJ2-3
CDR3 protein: CASSLLDGGADTQYF
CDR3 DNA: TGCGCCAGCAGCTTGCTGGACGGGGGGGCAGATACGCAGTATTTT

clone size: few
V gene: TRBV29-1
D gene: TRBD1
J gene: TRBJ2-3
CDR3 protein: CSVATGAYTDTQYF
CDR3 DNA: TGCAGCGTAGCTACAGGGGCCTACACAGATACGCAGTATTTT

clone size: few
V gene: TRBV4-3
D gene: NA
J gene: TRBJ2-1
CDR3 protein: CASSQEHWGSNEQFF
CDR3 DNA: TGCGCCAGCAGCCAAGAACACTGGGGGAGCAATGAGCAGTTCTTC

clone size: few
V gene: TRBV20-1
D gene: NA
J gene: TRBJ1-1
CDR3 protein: CSARKGGTEAFF
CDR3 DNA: TGCAGTGCTAGAAAGGGGGGCACTGAAGCTTTCTTT

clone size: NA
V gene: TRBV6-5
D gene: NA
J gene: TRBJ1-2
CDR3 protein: CASSYQGGYGYTF
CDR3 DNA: TGTGCCAGCAGTTACCAAGGGGGTTATGGCTACACCTTC

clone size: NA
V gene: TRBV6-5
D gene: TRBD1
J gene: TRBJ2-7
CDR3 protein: CASSQGELYEQYF
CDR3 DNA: TGTGCCAGCAGCCAGGGGGAACTCTACGAGCAGTACTTC

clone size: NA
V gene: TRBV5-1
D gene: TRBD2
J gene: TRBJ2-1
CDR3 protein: CASSDRLAAKTSGEQFF
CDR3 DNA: TGCGCCAGCAGCGACAGACTAGCGGCAAAAACCAGTGGTGAGCAGTTCTTC

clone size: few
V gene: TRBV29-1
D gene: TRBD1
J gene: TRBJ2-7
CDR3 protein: CSAEQGAYEQYF
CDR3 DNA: TGCAGCGCTGAGCAGGGGGCCTACGAGCAGTACTTC

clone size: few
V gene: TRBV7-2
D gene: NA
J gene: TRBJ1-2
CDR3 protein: CASSPPGQIYGYTF
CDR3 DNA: TGTGCCAGCAGCCCGCCTGGACAGATCTATGGCTACACCTTC

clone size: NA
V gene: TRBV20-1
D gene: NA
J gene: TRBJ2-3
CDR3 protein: CSAPPDRDTQYF
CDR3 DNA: TGCAGTGCTCCCCCGGACAGAGATACGCAGTATTTT

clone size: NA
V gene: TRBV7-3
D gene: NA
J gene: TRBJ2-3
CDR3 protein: CASSYGGLTDTQYF
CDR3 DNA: TGTGCCAGCAGCTACGGGGGCCTCACAGATACGCAGTATTTT

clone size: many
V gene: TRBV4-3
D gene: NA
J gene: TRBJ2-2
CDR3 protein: CASSQEVLGNTGELFF
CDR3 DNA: TGCGCCAGCAGCCAAGAGGTTTTGGGGAACACCGGGGAGCTGTTTTTT

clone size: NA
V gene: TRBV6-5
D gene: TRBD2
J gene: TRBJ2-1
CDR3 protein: CASTSGGAYNEQFF
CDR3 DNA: TGTGCCAGCACCAGCGGGGGGGCCTACAATGAGCAGTTCTTC

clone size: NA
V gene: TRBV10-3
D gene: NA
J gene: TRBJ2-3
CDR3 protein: CAITDTKSSTDTQYF
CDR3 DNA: TGTGCCATCACGGACACAAAATCTAGCACAGATACGCAGTATTTT

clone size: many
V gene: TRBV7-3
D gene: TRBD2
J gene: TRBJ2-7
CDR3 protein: CASSSGTSGQRYF
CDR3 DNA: TGTGCCAGCAGCTCCGGGACTAGCGGCCAAAGGTACTTC

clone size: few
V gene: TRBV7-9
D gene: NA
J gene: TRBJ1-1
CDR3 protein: CASSPPAGMVTEAFF
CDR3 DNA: TGTGCCAGCAGCCCCCCGGCAGGAATGGTCACTGAAGCTTTCTTT

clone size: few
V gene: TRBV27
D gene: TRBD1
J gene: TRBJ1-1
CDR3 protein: CASRNRGLEAFF
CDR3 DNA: TGTGCCAGCAGAAACAGGGGTCTTGAAGCTTTCTTT

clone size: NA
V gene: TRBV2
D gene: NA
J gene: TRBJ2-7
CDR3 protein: CAGYREYEQYF
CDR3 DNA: TGTGCCGGCTACAGGGAATACGAGCAGTACTTC